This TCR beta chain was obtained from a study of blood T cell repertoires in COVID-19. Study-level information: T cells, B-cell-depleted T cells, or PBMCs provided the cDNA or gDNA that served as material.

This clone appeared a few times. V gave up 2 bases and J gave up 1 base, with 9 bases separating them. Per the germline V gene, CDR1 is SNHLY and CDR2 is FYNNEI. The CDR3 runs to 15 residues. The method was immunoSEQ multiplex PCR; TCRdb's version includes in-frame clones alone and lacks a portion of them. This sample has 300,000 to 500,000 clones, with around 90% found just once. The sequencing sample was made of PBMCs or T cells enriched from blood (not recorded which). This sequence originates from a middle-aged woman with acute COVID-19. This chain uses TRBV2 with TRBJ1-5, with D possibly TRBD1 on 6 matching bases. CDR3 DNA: TGTGCCAGCAGTGAACCAGGGGAAAGCAATCAGCCCCAGCATTTT. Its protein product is CASSEPGESNQPQHF. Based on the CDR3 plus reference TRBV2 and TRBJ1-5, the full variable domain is EPEVTQTPSHQVTQMGQEVILRCVPISNHLYFYWYRQILGQKVEFLVSFYNNEISEKSEIFDDQFSVERPDGSNFTLKIRSTKLEDSAMYFCASSEPGESNQPQHFGDGTRLSIL.